Listed below are T cell receptor beta chains from one sample, sequenced in a study of blood T cells in healthy people across ages. MiXCR, run by TCRdb on the 5' RACE reads, gives a single entry per CDR3 protein. The sample includes fewer than 900,000 distinct CDR3 sequences, roughly 43% of them seen just once. The sequencing sample was made of blood. The receptors were sampled from a woman aged 60-70 years in good health. The CDR3 runs from the conserved cysteine through the conserved F or W. A D gene is named only where the DNA matches it firmly. The size of a clone is reported for some rows only, either as once, few or many, or as a class for expanded clones.

J gene: TRBJ1-1
D gene: .
V gene: TRBV11-2
clone size: .
CDR3 DNA: TGTGCCAGCTTGGGGGTTTGGGGGGAAGCTTTCTTT
CDR3 protein: CASLGVWGEAFF

J gene: TRBJ2-7
D gene: TRBD2
V gene: TRBV4-1
clone size: many
CDR3 DNA: TGCGCCAGCAGCCAAGAACGGGGGGTGACCTACGAGCAGTACTTC
CDR3 protein: CASSQERGVTYEQYF

J gene: TRBJ2-7
D gene: TRBD1
V gene: TRBV28
clone size: .
CDR3 DNA: TGTGCCAGCAGTTACCGCCTGGGGACAGGGGGCTCCTACGAGCAGTACTTC
CDR3 protein: CASSYRLGTGGSYEQYF

J gene: TRBJ1-5
D gene: .
V gene: TRBV12-3/TRBV12-4
clone size: .
CDR3 DNA: TGTGCCAGCAGTTTAGGGGGGGGCAGTCAGCCCCAGCATTTT
CDR3 protein: CASSLGGGSQPQHF

J gene: TRBJ2-3
D gene: TRBD1
V gene: TRBV29-1
clone size: .
CDR3 DNA: TGCAGCGTTGGATCATACCAGGACAGGGTCGCCAAAGGCACAGATACGCAGTATTTT
CDR3 protein: CSVGSYQDRVAKGTDTQYF

J gene: TRBJ1-1
D gene: .
V gene: TRBV6-6
clone size: few
CDR3 DNA: TGTGCCAGCAGTTACGCGTCAGGGGTGGGGACTGAAGCTTTCTTT
CDR3 protein: CASSYASGVGTEAFF

J gene: TRBJ2-1
D gene: TRBD2
V gene: TRBV4-2
clone size: .
CDR3 DNA: TGTGCCAGCAGCCCCGTAGCGGGAGACGAGCAGTTCTTC
CDR3 protein: CASSPVAGDEQFF

J gene: TRBJ2-5
D gene: .
V gene: TRBV12-3/TRBV12-4
clone size: many
CDR3 DNA: TGTGCCAGCAGCTTAGCCGAGACCCAGTACTTC
CDR3 protein: CASSLAETQYF

J gene: TRBJ2-7
D gene: TRBD2
V gene: TRBV27
clone size: few
CDR3 DNA: TGTGCCAGCAGTCTCGGGACTAGCGGGAATAATGAGCAGTACTTC
CDR3 protein: CASSLGTSGNNEQYF

J gene: TRBJ1-5
D gene: .
V gene: TRBV9
clone size: few
CDR3 DNA: TGTGCCAGCAGCGTAGACGGGGGGGTTGGGCAGCCCCAGCATTTT
CDR3 protein: CASSVDGGVGQPQHF

J gene: TRBJ2-3
D gene: .
V gene: TRBV12-3/TRBV12-4
clone size: .
CDR3 DNA: TGTGCCATAACGACCGTAGAGTGGGCAGATGCGCAGTATTTT
CDR3 protein: CAITTVEWADAQYF

J gene: TRBJ2-5
D gene: .
V gene: TRBV20-1
clone size: many
CDR3 DNA: TGCAGTGCTAGGGGGGGGCTACAAGAGACCCAGTACTTC
CDR3 protein: CSARGGLQETQYF

J gene: TRBJ1-5
D gene: .
V gene: TRBV12-3/TRBV12-4
clone size: .
CDR3 DNA: TGTGCCAGCAGCCACGGTAAGGTGTGGGGCGACAATCAGCCCCAGCATTTT
CDR3 protein: CASSHGKVWGDNQPQHF

J gene: TRBJ1-2
D gene: .
V gene: TRBV28
clone size: .
CDR3 DNA: TGTGCCAGCAGTTCCTCCCCGGGCGTGATAGACTATGGCTACACCTTC
CDR3 protein: CASSSSPGVIDYGYTF

J gene: TRBJ2-3
D gene: .
V gene: TRBV14
clone size: many
CDR3 DNA: TGTGCCAGCAGCCAAGAGTACATAACGCAGTATTTT
CDR3 protein: CASSQEYITQYF

J gene: TRBJ1-2
D gene: .
V gene: TRBV29-1
clone size: few
CDR3 DNA: TGCAGCGTAACCGGGCTCCTATATGGCTACACCTTC
CDR3 protein: CSVTGLLYGYTF

J gene: TRBJ1-1
D gene: .
V gene: TRBV7-9
clone size: .
CDR3 DNA: TGTGCCAGCAGCTTACCGGAGATGAACACTGAAGCTTTCTTT
CDR3 protein: CASSLPEMNTEAFF

J gene: TRBJ2-5
D gene: .
V gene: TRBV10-3
clone size: many
CDR3 DNA: TGTGCCATCAGTGGTGAGGGGTGGGAGACCCAGTACTTC
CDR3 protein: CAISGEGWETQYF

J gene: TRBJ1-4
D gene: .
V gene: TRBV4-1
clone size: many
CDR3 DNA: TGCGCCAGCAGCCAAGAGATCAGGGGAAGTAGGGAAAAACTGTTTTTT
CDR3 protein: CASSQEIRGSREKLFF

J gene: TRBJ2-3
D gene: TRBD2
V gene: TRBV4-3
clone size: .
CDR3 DNA: TGCGCCAGCAGCCAAGGGGCGGGGGAAAGCACAGATACGCAGTATTTT
CDR3 protein: CASSQGAGESTDTQYF

J gene: TRBJ1-2
D gene: .
V gene: TRBV15
clone size: .
CDR3 DNA: TGTGCCACCAGCAGTGTGGACGGATATGGCTACACCTTC
CDR3 protein: CATSSVDGYGYTF

J gene: TRBJ1-2
D gene: .
V gene: TRBV19
clone size: .
CDR3 DNA: TGTGCCAGTAAGGCGAGGAACTATGGCTACACCTTC
CDR3 protein: CASKARNYGYTF

J gene: TRBJ1-6
D gene: TRBD1
V gene: TRBV19
clone size: .
CDR3 DNA: TGTGCCAGTAGTATGATGGGACAGGGGCAGACACCCCTCCACTTT
CDR3 protein: CASSMMGQGQTPLHF

J gene: TRBJ2-4
D gene: .
V gene: TRBV7-2
clone size: .
CDR3 DNA: TGTGCCAGCAGCCCGGGTGTAGGGGGGGGCATTCAGTACTTC
CDR3 protein: CASSPGVGGGIQYF

J gene: TRBJ2-7
D gene: TRBD2
V gene: TRBV12-3/TRBV12-4
clone size: many
CDR3 DNA: TGTGCCAGTGGGACTAGCGGAAGCTCCTACGAGCAGTACTTC
CDR3 protein: CASGTSGSSYEQYF